This TCR beta chain was observed in a study of T cells after yellow fever vaccination. Study as a whole: For low cell numbers, libraries were made with SMART-Seq v4 Ultra Low Input.

TCRdb processed the 5' RACE reads anew with MiXCR; each CDR3 protein has one entry. The sample has 450,000 to 550,000 distinct CDR3 sequences; 21% are singletons. This clonotype was seen a handful of times. No antigen is known for it. CDR1 is LNHDA and CDR2 is SQIVND in the germline V gene (reference sequence). J lost 13 bases, V lost 3 bases, and 9 bases had no gene match. The CDR3 spans 13 residues. Study-wide results and caveats: A limited proportion of clonotypes was detected within both the CD4 and CD8 compartments. A faster peak, day 5 versus 15, was reached by the weaker secondary response. Booster samples showed a return of most primary-vaccination clones (roughly 95% CD4, 70% to 90% CD8).

This TCR was sampled from a man between 18 and 29 years old who received the YFV17D yellow fever vaccine. This chain connects TRBV19 to TRBJ2-1; the match to TRBD2 covers 7 bases. The material was PBMCs, obtained approximately 20 days after the first yellow fever vaccination. CDR3 protein: CASSMRSGVQQFF. The CDR3 DNA follows: TGTGCCAGTAGTATGAGGAGCGGGGTTCAACAGTTCTTC.